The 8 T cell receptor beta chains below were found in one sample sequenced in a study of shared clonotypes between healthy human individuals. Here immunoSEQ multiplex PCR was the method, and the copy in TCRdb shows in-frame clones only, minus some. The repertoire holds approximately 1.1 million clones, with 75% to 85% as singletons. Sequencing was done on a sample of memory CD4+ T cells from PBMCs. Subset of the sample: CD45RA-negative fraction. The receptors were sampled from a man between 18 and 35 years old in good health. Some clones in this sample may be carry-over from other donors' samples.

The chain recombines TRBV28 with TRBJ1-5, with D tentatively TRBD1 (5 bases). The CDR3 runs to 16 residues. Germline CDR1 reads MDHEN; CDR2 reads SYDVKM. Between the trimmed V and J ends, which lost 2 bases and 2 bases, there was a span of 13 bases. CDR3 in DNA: TGTGCCAGCAGTTTAAATCTTCGGGGGGGCAATCAGCCCCAGCATTTT. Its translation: CASSLNLRGGNQPQHF.

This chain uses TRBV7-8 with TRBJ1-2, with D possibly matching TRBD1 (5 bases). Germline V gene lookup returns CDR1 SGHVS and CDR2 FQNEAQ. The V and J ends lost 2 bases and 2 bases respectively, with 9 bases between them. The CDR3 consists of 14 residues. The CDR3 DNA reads TGTGCCAGCAGCTTAATTTCAGGGAACTATGGCTACACCTTC. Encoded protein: CASSLISGNYGYTF.

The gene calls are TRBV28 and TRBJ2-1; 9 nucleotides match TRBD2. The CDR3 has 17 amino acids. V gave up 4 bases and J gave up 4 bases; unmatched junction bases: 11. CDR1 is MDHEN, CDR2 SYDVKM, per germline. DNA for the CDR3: TGTGCCAGCAGTTCCCCACTCCTAGCGGGGTCTTACAATGAGCAGTTCTTC. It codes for CASSSPLLAGSYNEQFF.

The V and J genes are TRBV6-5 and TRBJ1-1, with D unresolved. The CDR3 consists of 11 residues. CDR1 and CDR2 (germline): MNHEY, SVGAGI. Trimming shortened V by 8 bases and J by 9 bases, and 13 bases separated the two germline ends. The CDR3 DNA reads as TGTGCCAGCCGACACGGTTTGAAAGCTTTCTTT. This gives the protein CASRHGLKAFF.

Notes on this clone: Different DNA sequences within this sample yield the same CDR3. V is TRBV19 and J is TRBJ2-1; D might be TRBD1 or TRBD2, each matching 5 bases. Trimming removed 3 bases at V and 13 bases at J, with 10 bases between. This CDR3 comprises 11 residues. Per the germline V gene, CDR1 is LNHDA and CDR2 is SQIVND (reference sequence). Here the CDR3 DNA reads TGTGCCAGTAGTATTGTAGGGACCCAGTTCTTC. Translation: CASSIVGTQFF.

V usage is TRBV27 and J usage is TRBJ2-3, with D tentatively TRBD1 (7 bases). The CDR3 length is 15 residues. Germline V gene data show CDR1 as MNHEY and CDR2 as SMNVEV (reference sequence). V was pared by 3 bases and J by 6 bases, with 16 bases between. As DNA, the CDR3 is TGTGCCAGCAGTTTTTGGCAGGGGGGCGTTGATACGCAGTATTTT. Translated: CASSFWQGGVDTQYF.

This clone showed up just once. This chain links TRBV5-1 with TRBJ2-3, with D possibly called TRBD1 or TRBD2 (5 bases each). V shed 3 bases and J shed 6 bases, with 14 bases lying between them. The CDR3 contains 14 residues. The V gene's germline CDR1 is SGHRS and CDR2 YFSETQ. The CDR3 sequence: CASSSVRGEDTQYF. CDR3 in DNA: TGCGCCAGCAGCTCGGTGAGGGGAGAGGATACGCAGTATTTT.

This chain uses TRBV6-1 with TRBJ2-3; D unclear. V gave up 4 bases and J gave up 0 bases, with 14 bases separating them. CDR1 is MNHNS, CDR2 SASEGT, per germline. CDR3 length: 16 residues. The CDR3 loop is CASSGATGASTDTQYF. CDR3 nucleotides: TGTGCCAGCAGTGGCGCGACTGGAGCTAGCACAGATACGCAGTATTTT.